This TCR beta chain was retrieved from a study of shared clonotypes between healthy human individuals. About this clone: The antigen is undetermined.

The method was immunoSEQ multiplex PCR; TCRdb's version includes in-frame clones alone and lacks a portion of them. The sample has about 1.5 million clones; around 98% are singletons. Germline CDR1 reads MNHEY; CDR2 reads SVGAGI. The ends were cut back, 2 bases at V and 7 bases at J, with 12 bases in the middle. The CDR3 is 14 amino acids. The donors were adults (healthy and HIV-negative) with no recent acute infections or vaccinations. General study findings and limits: Some naive CD4 clonotypes, 4% to 6%, turned up in common across a handful of donors. Naive subsets usually exceeded memory subsets in estimated richness.

Sequences were obtained from naive CD4+ T cells sorted from blood. Specified subset: CD45RA+ positively selected. The rearrangement links TRBV6-5 to TRBJ2-1; D call uncertain. The receptor's source is a man between 25 and 39 years old in good health. As DNA, the CDR3 is TGTGCCAGCAGTTACCCTCCGCCAGAGAATGAGCAGTTCTTC. This sequence encodes CASSYPPPENEQFF.